The present TCR beta chain was sequenced within a study of neurological immune-mediated disorders (dated by TCRdb to the late 2010s). Regarding the complete study: Of the approximately 34 multiple sclerosis patients, around 30 had relapsing-remitting MS and 3 had secondary progressive MS. The study compared peripheral blood TCR-beta repertoires of HTLV-I-associated myelopathy (HAM/TSP) patients, multiple sclerosis patients and healthy controls using UMI-based sequencing. Alongside PBMC samples, the set of some 98 TCR-beta libraries contained longitudinal samples, technical triplicates, and paired CD4+ and CD8+ T-cell subsets that had been sorted. Longitudinal HAM/TSP and healthy donors were sampled at 3 time-points each (about 3-40 month intervals). The cohort comprised 68 subjects: roughly 15 HAM/TSP patients, around 34 multiple sclerosis patients and 20 or so healthy controls. Results and caveats for the whole study, not just this receptor: Expanded clones from different subjects shared no identical CDR3 amino acid sequences, which suggests that TCR-beta repertoires were private in all groups. TCR clonal expansion was greatest in HAM/TSP patients and smallest in MS patients, who ranked below even healthy controls. Phylogenetic analysis grouped repertoires from 18 of 34 MS patients into a cluster of related CDR3 sequences, suggesting a possible repertoire-level signature. No association of the MS cluster with clinical or MRI features was observed, and the need for larger cohorts was stated by the authors.

As encoded in the germline V gene (reference sequence), CDR1 is SEHNR while CDR2 is FQNEAQ. The cysteine opens and the phenylalanine closes a CDR3 of 14 amino acids. Just the 42-base CDR3 DNA is kept, in frame starting at base 1. V gives up 5 bases and J gives up 2 bases, and the segment between their germline ends measures 9 bases. This clonotype was counted ten times or more. Its antigen remains unidentified. Base qualities were left out, and no much larger clone turns up one base away. The sample's time point label is to be understood as: longitudinal time-point 3. For unsorted PBMC libraries, 2 million PBMCs were used after storage in RNAlater at -80 degrees C until RNA extraction. Multiple sclerosis patients were enrolled in a US clinical protocol under which disease progression was evaluated by magnetic resonance imaging. Peripheral blood was subjected to Ficoll-Hypaque density gradient centrifugation to isolate PBMCs, which were then cryopreserved in liquid nitrogen.

To synthesize cDNA, template-switch 5'RACE was performed with a primer carrying a 10-nucleotide random unique molecular identifier so that each TCR transcript was tagged. Every sequencing run yielded over 180 million TCR-beta sequences covering 15-18 subjects. Total RNA was extracted with the RNeasy kit. The KAPA Real-time Library Amplification kit was used to amplify TCR-beta VDJ regions with primers targeting the TCR constant region and the 5'RACE anchor. A first PCR added sample indexes and Illumina adaptors, after which a second PCR increased the library yield. After Ampure bead purification, the roughly 650 bp TCR product was size-selected on a 2% E-gel SizeSelection system. Before pooling, libraries had their quality checked on a Bioanalyzer, their concentration measured with Qubit, and their quantity determined with the Kapa Library Quantification kit. An Illumina HiSeq 2500 sequenced the libraries paired-end 2 x 150 bp. To increase sequence diversity, about 25-30% phiX was spiked into each library pool. In the source study's methods: Quality-filtered reads were processed with the UMI-based MiGEC pipeline, which removed over 80% of raw TCR sequences during error correction. IMGT germline references were used for alignment of VDJ genes, and clonotypes were defined by a unique CDR3 amino acid sequence together with V-J genes. Clonal expansion, Shannon diversity and CDR3 relatedness were evaluated with VDJtools (CalcPairwiseDistances, ClusterSamples), while phylogenetic trees were built in CLCbio workbench. A clone was classed as expanded if it had 8 or more unique UMIs, a cutoff based on coefficient-of-variation modelling across technical triplicates. Through fastp at Q25 and MiXCR, TCRdb rebuilt clones from the public reads, retaining in-frame beta chains. Merged by CDR3 protein, the rows form single entries marked with the most common genes and DNA. These V and J calls originate from TCRdb's pipeline instead of the authors' own analysis. Recorded for this sample are under 100,000 distinct CDR3 sequences; 3.5% to 5.5% of them occurred a single time. The ten most abundant clones make up 5.7% of the sample.

The clonotype originates from an older woman with multiple sclerosis. Material for sequencing was PBMCs. The chain links TRBV7-9 with TRBJ2-2, with no reliable assignment of the D segment. Read as DNA, the sequence is TGTGCCAGCAGCCACTCAGTTAACACCGGGGAGCTGTTTTTT. It translates as CASSHSVNTGELFF.